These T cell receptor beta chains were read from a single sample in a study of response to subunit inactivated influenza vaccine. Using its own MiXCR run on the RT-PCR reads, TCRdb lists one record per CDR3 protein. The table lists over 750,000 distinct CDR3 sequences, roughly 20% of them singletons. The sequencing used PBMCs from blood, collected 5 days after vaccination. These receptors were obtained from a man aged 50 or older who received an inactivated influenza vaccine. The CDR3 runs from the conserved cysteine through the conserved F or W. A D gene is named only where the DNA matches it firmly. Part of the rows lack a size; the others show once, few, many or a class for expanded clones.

cdr3_aa: CASSVLDYASYNEQFF
cdr3_nt: TGTGCCAGCAGCGTTTTGGACTATGCATCCTACAATGAGCAGTTCTTC
d_call: -
j_call: TRBJ2-1
v_call: TRBV9
clone_size: many

cdr3_aa: CASTGRQGNSPLHF
cdr3_nt: TGTGCCAGCACCGGAAGACAGGGTAATTCACCCCTCCACTTT
d_call: TRBD1
j_call: TRBJ1-6
v_call: TRBV12-3/TRBV12-4
clone_size: -

cdr3_aa: CASSLTLAGGGNEQFF
cdr3_nt: TGTGCCAGCAGCTTAACGCTAGCGGGAGGGGGCAATGAGCAGTTCTTC
d_call: TRBD2
j_call: TRBJ2-1
v_call: TRBV7-3
clone_size: -

cdr3_aa: CASSLRLPYEQYF
cdr3_nt: TGTGCCAGCAGTTTAAGGCTCCCCTACGAGCAGTACTTC
d_call: -
j_call: TRBJ2-7
v_call: TRBV12-3/TRBV12-4
clone_size: -

cdr3_aa: CASSQGLAGNYEQYF
cdr3_nt: TGTGCCAGCAGCCAGGGACTAGCGGGGAACTACGAGCAGTACTTC
d_call: TRBD2
j_call: TRBJ2-7
v_call: TRBV11-2
clone_size: many

cdr3_aa: CASSDTPGQGAYEQYF
cdr3_nt: TGTGCCAGCAGTGACACCCCGGGACAGGGGGCCTACGAGCAGTACTTC
d_call: TRBD1
j_call: TRBJ2-7
v_call: TRBV27
clone_size: -

cdr3_aa: CATSREGFWAGSNEKLFF
cdr3_nt: TGTGCCACCAGCAGAGAAGGGTTTTGGGCCGGATCTAATGAAAAACTGTTTTTT
d_call: -
j_call: TRBJ1-4
v_call: TRBV15
clone_size: few

cdr3_aa: CASSSTGTGASEQYF
cdr3_nt: TGCGCCAGCAGCTCTACCGGGACAGGGGCCTCCGAGCAGTACTTC
d_call: TRBD1
j_call: TRBJ2-7
v_call: TRBV5-1
clone_size: -

cdr3_aa: CASSRTSGTATQYF
cdr3_nt: TGTGCCAGCAGTCGGACTAGCGGGACGGCGACCCAGTACTTC
d_call: TRBD2
j_call: TRBJ2-5
v_call: TRBV28
clone_size: -

cdr3_aa: CAISTGRSADTQYF
cdr3_nt: TGTGCCATCTCGACAGGGAGGTCCGCAGATACGCAGTATTTT
d_call: -
j_call: TRBJ2-3
v_call: TRBV6-1
clone_size: few

cdr3_aa: CATSPAGKDEQYF
cdr3_nt: TGTGCCACCAGTCCCGCAGGGAAGGACGAGCAGTACTTC
d_call: -
j_call: TRBJ2-7
v_call: TRBV24-1
clone_size: -

cdr3_aa: CASSLAGRTHYEQYF
cdr3_nt: TGTGCCAGCAGTTTGGCGGGGCGCACCCACTACGAGCAGTACTTC
d_call: -
j_call: TRBJ2-7
v_call: TRBV27
clone_size: few

cdr3_aa: CSVGQRNTGELFF
cdr3_nt: TGCAGCGTTGGTCAGAGGAACACCGGGGAGCTGTTTTTT
d_call: -
j_call: TRBJ2-2
v_call: TRBV29-1
clone_size: few

cdr3_aa: CASSLGTLKTQYF
cdr3_nt: TGTGCCAGCAGCTTAGGCACCTTAAAGACCCAGTACTTC
d_call: -
j_call: TRBJ2-5
v_call: TRBV7-8
clone_size: -

cdr3_aa: CSATPGGGNTEAFF
cdr3_nt: TGCAGTGCCACGCCCGGGGGGGGGAACACTGAAGCTTTCTTT
d_call: -
j_call: TRBJ1-1
v_call: TRBV20-1
clone_size: few

cdr3_aa: CASSLSNRRYNEQFF
cdr3_nt: TGTGCCAGCAGCTTATCCAACAGACGCTACAATGAGCAGTTCTTC
d_call: -
j_call: TRBJ2-1
v_call: TRBV7-6
clone_size: -

cdr3_aa: CASSLSSGVHNEQFF
cdr3_nt: TGTGCCAGCAGCTTATCTAGTGGCGTCCACAATGAGCAGTTCTTC
d_call: -
j_call: TRBJ2-1
v_call: TRBV7-3
clone_size: -

cdr3_aa: CASSLASGGGTDTQYF
cdr3_nt: TGCGCCAGCAGCTTGGCCTCGGGAGGGGGCACAGATACGCAGTATTTT
d_call: TRBD2
j_call: TRBJ2-3
v_call: TRBV5-1
clone_size: few

cdr3_aa: CASTHRRGETQYF
cdr3_nt: TGTGCCAGCACTCATCGTAGGGGAGAGACCCAGTACTTC
d_call: -
j_call: TRBJ2-5
v_call: TRBV6-1
clone_size: -

cdr3_aa: CASSLGGTSGGTDTQYF
cdr3_nt: TGTGCCAGCAGCCTCGGAGGGACTAGCGGGGGCACAGATACGCAGTATTTT
d_call: TRBD2
j_call: TRBJ2-3
v_call: TRBV4-2
clone_size: -

cdr3_aa: CASSVALAENTGELFF
cdr3_nt: TGTGCCAGCAGCGTAGCTCTAGCCGAAAACACCGGGGAGCTGTTTTTT
d_call: -
j_call: TRBJ2-2
v_call: TRBV9
clone_size: -

cdr3_aa: CASTVGQGTYEQYF
cdr3_nt: TGTGCCAGCACCGTGGGACAGGGAACCTACGAGCAGTACTTC
d_call: TRBD1
j_call: TRBJ2-7
v_call: TRBV28
clone_size: -

cdr3_aa: CASSFGTGGVMYEQFF
cdr3_nt: TGCGCCAGCAGCTTTGGGACAGGGGGCGTAATGTATGAGCAGTTCTTC
d_call: TRBD1
j_call: TRBJ2-1
v_call: TRBV5-1
clone_size: -

cdr3_aa: CASSLLAGEKDEQFF
cdr3_nt: TGCGCCAGCAGCCTCCTGGCAGGCGAGAAGGATGAGCAGTTCTTC
d_call: -
j_call: TRBJ2-1
v_call: TRBV4-1
clone_size: few

cdr3_aa: CASSQVHGYTF
cdr3_nt: TGTGCCAGCAGCCAAGTGCATGGCTACACCTTC
d_call: -
j_call: TRBJ1-2
v_call: TRBV7-2
clone_size: -

cdr3_aa: CASSPGFGYGYTF
cdr3_nt: TGTGCCAGCAGTCCCGGATTCGGCTATGGCTACACCTTC
d_call: -
j_call: TRBJ1-2
v_call: TRBV9
clone_size: many

cdr3_aa: CASQVATNEKLFF
cdr3_nt: TGTGCCAGTCAAGTTGCAACTAATGAAAAACTGTTTTTT
d_call: -
j_call: TRBJ1-4
v_call: TRBV19
clone_size: -

cdr3_aa: CASSLDRPTDTQYF
cdr3_nt: TGCGCCAGCAGCTTGGACCGACCCACAGATACGCAGTATTTT
d_call: -
j_call: TRBJ2-3
v_call: TRBV5-1
clone_size: few

cdr3_aa: CASSYAAWDSSGGELFF
cdr3_nt: TGTGCCAGCAGCTATGCGGCTTGGGACAGCTCAGGCGGGGAGCTGTTTTTT
d_call: TRBD1
j_call: TRBJ2-2
v_call: TRBV6-2/TRBV6-3
clone_size: -

cdr3_aa: CSVSDRMNTEAFF
cdr3_nt: TGCAGCGTTTCGGACAGGATGAACACTGAAGCTTTCTTT
d_call: TRBD1
j_call: TRBJ1-1
v_call: TRBV29-1
clone_size: -